A single sample gave rise to the 2 T cell receptor beta chains below, sequenced in a study of cytomegalovirus exposure and HLA in healthy donors. PCR used 60 Vbeta primers and 13 Jbeta primers. TCRdb's table, derived via immunoSEQ multiplex PCR, lists solely in-frame clones and lacks some. The repertoire holds some 150,000 clones, with about 77% as singletons. The sample taken for sequencing was PBMCs. These receptors originate from a male donor in good health and CMV-seronegative.

The chain has TRBV6-4 and TRBJ2-3, with 8 nucleotides matching TRBD1. The CDR3 has 16 residues. Trimming at V came to 0 bases and at J to 2 bases, leaving 4 bases not matched to a gene. Germline lookup yields CDR1 MRHNA and CDR2 SNTAGT. The CDR3 sequence is CASSDSWTGFTDTQYF. CDR3 bases: TGTGCCAGCAGTGACTCGTGGACAGGGTTCACAGATACGCAGTATTTT.

The rearrangement uses TRBV4-1 and TRBJ2-3; the D is unclear. Trimming took off 0 bases at V and 2 bases at J, with 6 bases between the two ends. Germline values: CDR1 MGHRA, CDR2 YSYEKL. The CDR3 spans 14 residues. The CDR3 sequence is CASSQDPYTDTQYF. In DNA form, the CDR3 reads TGCGCCAGCAGCCAAGATCCGTACACAGATACGCAGTATTTT.